This T cell receptor beta chain was identified in a study of identical twins (dated by TCRdb to 2015 to 2016). A note on the overall study: The study deep-sequenced TCR alpha and beta repertoires from monozygotic twins, unrelated adults of various ages and cord blood to test whether fetal clonotypes persist. To rule out contamination, the twin experiments were replicated at different times with different library preparation protocols. General conclusions and limits of the study: Out-of-frame TCR alpha sharing in monozygotic twins was systematically underestimated by recombination models, whereas sharing between unrelated individuals was in agreement with the recombination models. Excess twin sharing in beta out-of-frame sequences was weaker because fewer shared sequences lowered the signal-to-noise ratio. Invariant T cells such as MAIT and iNKT could partly confound zero-insertion analyses, although diverse VJ usage argued against such confounding for most clonotypes. Conclusions relied on cross-sectional statistical analysis, since the same donors could not be followed over many years. Abundant cord blood beta clonotypes had fewer insertions, young adult naive repertoires showed a similar but weaker trend, and memory repertoires showed no such trend. Compared with coincidental sharing between unrelated individuals, an excess of low generation-probability sequences was observed among out-of-frame TCR alpha sequences shared between twins.

CDR1 MNHNS and CDR2 SASEGT are derived from the germline V gene. Spanning cysteine to phenylalanine, the CDR3 consists of 14 amino acids. The sequence is cut down to CDR3 DNA, 42 bases in frame from base 1. The library came from 5' RACE. The sample was run on an Illumina HiSeq 2000. A universal primer binding site was added through template switching, and the final cDNA carried a unique molecular identifier so that TCR cDNA molecules could be counted accurately. Specific primers in the conserved constant-segment region were used to synthesize first-strand cDNA for the TCR alpha and beta chains. To control for contamination, every cDNA library carried two barcodes: a SMART-Mk sample barcode plus Illumina barcodes. TruSeq adapter sequences, together with Illumina sample barcodes, were added in two successive PCR steps. The TCR alpha and beta cDNA libraries were sequenced on the Illumina HiSeq platform using custom primers. Concerning the study's data processing: MiGEC was used to process raw reads and extract unique molecular identifiers, and MiXCR was used to find CDR3 positions. Recombination models were inferred per individual with the repgenHMM and IGoR tools using an EM algorithm. The tcR package in R was used for shared clonotype analysis, with sharing normalized by the product of cloneset sizes. Out-of-frame nonproductive sequences were analyzed to study raw recombination free of thymic and clonal selection effects. TCRdb took the public reads, trimmed them with fastp at Q25, ran MiXCR for clone calling and kept in-frame beta chains. Rows are combined by CDR3 protein, so each entry shows the most common genes and DNA. These V and J calls rely on TCRdb rather than the paper's analysis. Within this sample are some 500,000 distinct CDR3 sequences, with 14% of them counted one time only. About 0.97% of the sample rests with the top ten.

Only healthy Caucasian donors were included. The twin cohort comprised three pairs of female monozygotic twins, all aged roughly 18 to 29 years. Positive isolation kits from Invitrogen were used to isolate the CD4+ and CD8+ T cell populations. As regards this clonotype: It has no known antigen specificity. No base quality values were provided; no much bigger clone lies one nucleotide off.

This sample also belongs to another study, concerning yellow fever vaccine responses in identical twins. The second paper states: The authors reported that the T cell response to vaccination in identical twins appeared partly convergent and partly personalized. In identical twins, the study followed T cell clones that responded to the vaccine with precision.

The clonotype comes from a young woman in good health. Sequencing used CD4+ T cells sorted from blood. The V and J segments used are TRBV6-1 and TRBJ2-7; 7 of the junction bases match TRBD1. In nucleotides, the sequence is TGTGCGACCGTACGGGACAGCTTACATGACGAGCAGTACTTC. This sequence encodes CATVRDSLHDEQYF.